The sequence of this T cell receptor beta chain was determined in a study of T cell responses to AZD1222 COVID-19 vaccine. Sequencing was performed with immunoSEQ multiplex PCR; in TCRdb, only in-frame clones are kept and a portion is missing. This sample carries about 110,000 clones, 84% of them seen once, and the ten largest clones take roughly 9%. The CDR3 runs to 15 residues. V dropped 2 bases and J dropped 3 bases, with 14 bases sitting between them. Per germline, CDR1 SGHTA and CDR2 FQGTGA. This clone came up once. J is TRBJ2-7 and V is TRBV7-3, with D possibly being TRBD2 (5 bases). This clonotype was sampled from an adult in good health. The specimen was peripheral blood, collected on day 0 of AZD1222 vaccination. The CDR3 DNA reads as TGTGCCAGCAGCTTAGGAGGCGGGCCCTACTACGAGCAGTACTTC. It codes for CASSLGGGPYYEQYF.